The clone carrying this T cell receptor (beta chain) was counted once. Its matching antigen is unknown. Using immunoSEQ multiplex PCR, the repertoire was profiled, and TCRdb retains in-frame clones only, with some absent. The sample carries over 45,000 clones, about 90% recorded once. The data were obtained in a study of T cell responses to AZD1222 COVID-19 vaccine. General observations from the study: Reports indicate that nearly half of spike-specific TCRs are directed at unmutated variant regions. Clonal diversity may have been underestimated in mostly white British donors.

The length of the CDR3 is 16 residues. Germline CDR1 is PRHDT and CDR2 is FYEKMQ (reference sequence). Trimming cost V 0 bases and J 6 bases, with 17 bases left between them. This chain connects TRBV13 to TRBJ1-2; maybe TRBD1 (5 bases). The sample was peripheral blood, taken on day 0 of AZD1222 vaccination. The receptor was derived from an adult in good health. The CDR3 region has the DNA TGTGCCAGCAGCTTAGGCCTAAGCGCAGGGATGGATGGCTACACCTTC. It codes for CASSLGLSAGMDGYTF.